This T cell receptor beta chain was recorded in a study of blood T cell repertoires in COVID-19. On the study more broadly: Some COVID-19 samples were acute and others convalescent; all came from the United States, Italy and Spain. Sources were T cells, B-cell-depleted T cells, or PBMCs; the material itself was cDNA or gDNA.

This clone was counted a single time. Original methodology: Counts of nucleated cells, estimated from reference gene primer amplification, were obtained. The data were produced by immunoSEQ multiplex PCR, yet TCRdb's version contains in-frame clones alone and is incomplete. D and trimming come from the DNA, and the V and J calls and clone size come from that table. The sample holds about 34,000 clones, roughly 80% seen once. Looked up from germline, CDR1 is SGDLS and CDR2 is YYNGEE. This CDR3 spans 14 amino acids. V dropped 0 bases and J dropped 5 bases, with 10 bases sitting between them. This chain joins TRBV9 and TRBJ2-3; D remains ambiguous. Sample: peripheral blood. The sequence derives from a human donor in a cohort sampled during active COVID-19. The CDR3 nucleotides are TGTGCCAGCAGCGTAGTGTCGGGTTTAGATACGCAGTATTTT. Amino acid sequence: CASSVVSGLDTQYF.